A selection of T cell receptor beta chains follows, all from one sample in a study of blood T cell repertoires in COVID-19. Generated by immunoSEQ multiplex PCR, the TCRdb table keeps only in-frame clones and is missing some. Of approximately 99,000 clones listed, 55% to 75% are singletons. The sequenced sample consisted of peripheral blood. The receptor set was obtained from a middle-aged woman with acute or convalescent COVID-19. Both conserved end residues are part of each CDR3.

TRBJ1-5 | TRBV6-1 | CASSEEGEGMWRPQHF
TRBJ2-7 | TRBV10-1 | CASSESGRGEQYF
TRBJ1-4 | TRBV19 | CASSLGAGEKLFF
TRBJ1-3 | TRBV9 | CASSVQGAAGNTIYF
TRBJ2-1 | TRBV10-3 | CAIAGRTSGGPTSYNEQFF
TRBJ1-4 | TRBV4-3 | CASSQDRGATNEKLFF
TRBJ2-3 | TRBV29-1 | CSTLGVGTSGGQTDTQYF
TRBJ1-3 | TRBV20-1 | CSASSGYSGNTIYF
TRBJ1-6 | TRBV30 | CAWKGQGVYSPLHF
TRBJ1-1 | TRBV20-1 | CSASQGGWATEAFF
TRBJ2-2 | TRBV30 | CAWSSQEFNTGELFF
TRBJ1-2 | TRBV27 | CASRLSGGGYGYTF
TRBJ1-2 | TRBV28 | CASSFGRHLNYGYTF
TRBJ1-4 | TRBV4-2 | CASSQPGTGGEKLFF
TRBJ1-2 | TRBV6-5 | CASSYGPSITGYTF
TRBJ2-7 | TRBV15 | CATSRDLRQGEEQYF
TRBJ2-7 | TRBV6-2/TRBV6-3 | CASSTTGYEQYF
TRBJ2-2 | TRBV9 | CASSVYSAGELFF
TRBJ1-1 | TRBV29-1 | CSVEGAGRDTEAFF
TRBJ2-2 | TRBV30 | CAWSPYGELFF
TRBJ1-4 | TRBV11-2 | CASSLDPGGREKLFF
TRBJ1-4 | TRBV5-1 | CASSLGQERGEKLFF
TRBJ1-3 | TRBV5-4 | CASSFGYSGNTIYF
TRBJ2-2 | TRBV29-1 | CSVASSGTSRGELFF
TRBJ1-1 | TRBV13 | CASSLVRSWGVYTEAFF
TRBJ2-1 | TRBV2 | CASSGGASGYNEQFF
TRBJ2-7 | TRBV18 | CASSPGGQGPYEQYF
TRBJ1-6 | TRBV7-9 | CASSLVTGGNSPLHF
TRBJ2-2 | TRBV7-3 | CASSLAGAGELFF
TRBJ2-1 | TRBV21-1 | CASSNRVRGFAYNEQFF
TRBJ2-7 | TRBV28 | CASSSGTTLEQYF
TRBJ1-6 | TRBV5-6 | CASSLGDRPNNSPLHF
TRBJ1-5 | TRBV4-1 | CASSERGLPSNQPQHF
TRBJ1-2 | TRBV12-3/TRBV12-4 | CASSFGGASGYTF
TRBJ1-4 | TRBV10-2 | CASSIDREFRKLFF
TRBJ2-1 | TRBV6-2/TRBV6-3 | CASSYYSYNEQFF
TRBJ1-4 | TRBV10-1 | CASSDGPPNEKLFF
TRBJ1-2 | TRBV3-1/TRBV3-2 | CASSPQGYGYTF
TRBJ2-3 | TRBV11-3 | CASSSTREGDPDTQYF
TRBJ1-1 | TRBV12-5 | CASGFGNRDRGTEAFF
TRBJ1-2 | TRBV3-1/TRBV3-2 | CASSQVGQGPYGYTF
TRBJ1-1 | TRBV6-5 | CASSYRDSNTEAFF